Sequencing of this T cell receptor (beta chain) was carried out in a study of control samples from healthy donors and cancer patients. Sequenced by immunoSEQ multiplex PCR; TCRdb stores in-frame clones only, minus some. The top ten hold roughly 1.3% of the sample, which has just over 90,000 clones, 70% to 90% seen once. Trimming removed 4 bases from V and 8 bases from J, with 11 bases in between. The CDR3 runs 12 residues. Germline CDR1 and CDR2: PRHDT and FYEKMQ (reference sequence). The specimen sequenced was blood. The V call is TRBV13, the J call TRBJ1-1; D ambiguous. The TCR was taken from a woman aged 50 to 65 in good health. The CDR3 protein is CASSSDRSEAFF. DNA for the CDR3: TGTGCCAGCAGCTCGGACCGATCCGAAGCTTTCTTT. Together with reference TRBV13 and TRBJ1-1, the CDR3 gives the full variable domain: AAGVIQSPRHLIKEKRETATLKCYPIPRHDTVYWYQQGPGQDPQFLISFYEKMQSDKGSIPDRFSAQQFSDYHSELNMSSLELGDSALYFCASSSDRSEAFFGQGTRLTVV.